The entry below gives a single T cell receptor beta chain sequence along with its context. The antigen remains undetermined. Germline-derived CDR1 and CDR2 are SEHNR and FQNEAQ (reference sequence). Trimming pared 5 bases from V and 2 bases from J, leaving 3 bases between. The CDR3 consists of 11 residues. The data belong to a study of cytomegalovirus exposure and HLA in healthy donors. Findings and caveats of the study: Researchers catalogued about 150 TCR beta chains as cytomegalovirus-associated. Among TCR sequences, most were rare, though some public TCRs appeared in many donors. A later analysis by the authors found several of the most significant clusters apparently linked to common viral pathogens.

PCR involved 60 Vbeta and 13 Jbeta primers. Data came from immunoSEQ multiplex PCR; TCRdb stores just in-frame clones and leaves some out. This table holds over 50,000 clones. Source material: PBMCs. V is TRBV7-9 and J is TRBJ2-5; D unclear. The TCR originated in a man in his fifties or sixties in good health and CMV-seropositive. DNA for the CDR3: TGTGCCAGCAGCCTACAAGAGACCCAGTACTTC. Translation gives CASSLQETQYF. Combining the CDR3 with reference TRBV7-9 and TRBJ2-5 gives the whole variable domain DTGVSQNPRHKITKRGQNVTFRCDPISEHNRLYWYRQTLGQGPEFLTYFQNEAQLEKSRLLSDRFSAERPKGSFSTLEIQRTEQGDSAMYLCASSLQETQYFGPGTRLLVL.